The 6 T cell receptor beta chains below come from one sample, sequenced in a study of cytomegalovirus exposure and HLA in healthy donors. Vbeta (60) and Jbeta (13) primers were used in the PCR. Assay: immunoSEQ multiplex PCR; the TCRdb copy retains only in-frame clones and omits some. The table lists tens of thousands of clones, 70% to 75% of them singletons, with approximately 6.3% in the top ten. Sequenced material: PBMCs. All receptors derive from a young man in good health and CMV-seropositive.

The V gene is TRBV5-1, the J gene TRBJ2-5; 8 nucleotides align to TRBD1. The end of the DNA aligns better with TRBJ2-7, so the J call may be wrong. Germline CDR1 is SGHRS and CDR2 is YFSETQ. There are 15 residues in the CDR3. The CDR3 DNA reads as TGCGCCAGCAGCTTGGTGGGGACAGGACGGGACGAGCAGTACTTC. The encoded protein is CASSLVGTGRDEQYF.

The gene calls are TRBV7-3 and TRBJ2-1; maybe TRBD2 (5 bases). CDR1 and CDR2 from the germline V gene are SGHTA and FQGTGA. V lost 5 bases and J lost 6, with 14 bases in between. The CDR3 is made up of 14 amino acids. In DNA form, the CDR3 reads TGTGCCAGCAGCCCGGGGAATAGAGCCAATGAGCAGTTCTTC. Amino acid sequence: CASSPGNRANEQFF.

This clone was seen more than once but under ten times. The chain joins TRBV6-5 to TRBJ1-3; D gene uncertain. The ends were cut back, 2 bases at V and 4 bases at J, with 6 bases in the middle. CDR1 and CDR2 (germline): MNHEY, SVGAGI. This CDR3 spans 13 amino acids. This CDR3 is CASSYAMGNTIYF. The CDR3 DNA sequence: TGTGCCAGCAGTTACGCGATGGGAAACACCATATATTTT.

The chain employs TRBV11-2 and TRBJ2-5; D gene unclear. Per germline, CDR1 SGHAT and CDR2 FQNNGV. Trimming cost V 8 bases and J 0 bases, with 10 bases left between them. This CDR3 has 13 amino acids. In DNA, the CDR3 is TGTGCCAGCGGGCCATCGGACCAAGAGACCCAGTACTTC. Its translation: CASGPSDQETQYF.

This rearrangement joins TRBV7-9 to TRBJ2-5, with a weak D call TRBD2 (6 bases). V was clipped by 5 bases and J by 5 bases, with 27 bases between them. The CDR3 has 18 residues. Germline V gene sequence: CDR1 SEHNR, CDR2 FQNEAQ (reference sequence). DNA for the CDR3: TGTGCCAGCAGCCCCGACGCGGGCGGGGCAGGGATTTGGGAGACCCAGTACTTC. This translates into CASSPDAGGAGIWETQYF.

V is TRBV28 and J is TRBJ1-5; 9 positions agree with TRBD1. The V gene's germline CDR1 is MDHEN and CDR2 SYDVKM. With V trimmed by 5 bases and J by 7 bases, 6 bases remained unmatched. The length of the CDR3 is 14 residues. Here the CDR3 DNA reads TGTGCCAGCAGTGGGACAGGGTTTGGACAGCCCCAGCATTTT. Translated: CASSGTGFGQPQHF.